The 15 T cell receptor beta chains given below trace back to one sample, sequenced in a study of vaccination and CD4 T cells after COVID-19. Their specific antigens are unknown. The assay that was used to sequence DNA from cultured CD4+ T cells was the Oncomine TCR Beta short-read assay. Using its own MiXCR run on the PCR reads, TCRdb lists one record per CDR3 protein. Seen here are 10,000 to 15,000 distinct CDR3 sequences, roughly 70% observed once, and the top ten hold approximately 10%. Treatment specified: approximately nine-day PBMC culture with coronavirus spike peptide pools or control peptides (ViraFEST assay). The sample taken for sequencing was CD4+ T cells from blood, cultured in vitro. Receptors originate from a human donor who had recovered from COVID-19.

The chain carries TRBV19 and TRBJ1-6; no clear D. V was cut by 4 bases and J by 6 bases, with 13 bases left in between. Germline CDR1 and CDR2: LNHDA and SQIVND (reference sequence). This CDR3 is built from 15 residues. DNA of the CDR3: TGTGCCAGTAGTACGGTGGGAGTAATTAATTCACCCCTCCACTTT. As protein: CASSTVGVINSPLHF.

Only one count was recorded for this clonotype. The chain carries TRBV10-2 and TRBJ1-5, with D possibly being TRBD1 (6 bases). The CDR3 runs to 15 residues. Germline loops: CDR1 WSHSY, CDR2 SAAADI. The V end was cut by 8 bases, the J end by 7 bases, with 21 bases between. The CDR3 coding sequence is TGCGCCAGCCGAGAGGGGGGGCAGTGGGGCCAGCCCCAGCATTTT. This gives the protein CASREGGQWGQPQHF.

The chain joins TRBV20-1 to TRBJ1-5, with D possibly being TRBD1 (5 bases). This CDR3 has 13 residues. V shed 3 bases and J shed 6 bases, with 12 bases lying between them. CDR1 DFQATT and CDR2 SNEGSKA come from the germline V gene (reference sequence). The CDR3 DNA follows: TGCAGTGCTAGCCGCACGGGGGGTCAGCCCCAGCATTTT. Residues: CSASRTGGQPQHF.

V is TRBV20-1 and J is TRBJ2-3; possibly TRBD2 for D (6 bases). V shed 0 bases and J shed 1 base, with 8 bases lying between them. The CDR3 contains 14 residues. From germline, CDR1 is DFQATT and CDR2 SNEGSKA (reference sequence). The CDR3 region has the DNA TGCAGTGCTAGAGAAGGGACTGGCACAGATACGCAGTATTTT. Its translation is CSAREGTGTDTQYF.

This clonotype appeared a few times. The V and J genes are TRBV6-1 and TRBJ1-2; weak D call: TRBD1 (6 bases). V lost 6 bases and J lost 4, with 27 bases in between. This CDR3 has 18 residues. The V gene's germline CDR1 is MNHNS and CDR2 SASEGT. This CDR3 is CASSLTRQGRAFPYGYTF. In DNA, the CDR3 is TGTGCCAGCAGCCTCACCCGGCAGGGGAGAGCGTTTCCCTATGGCTACACCTTC.

The chain uses TRBV15 and TRBJ1-5; 7 nucleotides line up with TRBD1. The CDR3 sequence is 15 residues long. With 0 bases clipped from V and 4 bases from J, the junction kept 3 bases outside the gene matches. The germline CDR1 and CDR2 sequences are LNHNV and YYDKDF (reference sequence). Written as DNA, the CDR3 is TGTGCCACCAGCAGAGACGGGACAGAAAATCAGCCCCAGCATTTT. As protein: CATSRDGTENQPQHF.

The chain uses TRBV6-1 and TRBJ2-7, with D possibly matching TRBD2 (6 bases). V was trimmed by 7 bases and J by 8 bases, leaving 21 bases between them. Germline V gene sequence: CDR1 MNHNS, CDR2 SASEGT. The CDR3 has 14 amino acids. CDR3 coding DNA: TGTGCCAGCACTAGTTACGGACCGCGGGAAAAGCAGTACTTC. Residues: CASTSYGPREKQYF.

The chain carries TRBV21-1 and TRBJ1-2; TRBD1 is the table's D call, not checked against the DNA. TRBV21-1 is shown as a pseudogene. This CDR3 is built from 12 residues. CDR3 residues: CASSVRGCGYTF. As DNA, the CDR3 is TGTGCCAGCAGTGTCAGGGGATGCGGCTACACCTTC.

The chain recombines TRBV12-3 or TRBV12-4 with TRBJ2-5; TRBD1 matches at 7 bases. This CDR3 region has 15 residues. J lost 5 bases, V lost 5 bases, and 11 bases had no gene match. The CDR3 spells CASSPGTAGRETQYF. The CDR3 DNA sequence: TGTGCCAGCAGTCCAGGGACAGCCGGCCGGGAGACCCAGTACTTC.

This clonotype ranks as medium-sized. This rearrangement joins TRBV7-6 to TRBJ2-7; D perhaps matches TRBD2 (5 bases). Germline CDR1 SGHVS, CDR2 FNYEAQ. This CDR3 region has 13 residues. V was shortened by 4 bases and J by 4 bases, with 11 bases between the two germline ends. CDR3 coding DNA: TGTGCCAGCAGCTCAACCACGGGGTACGAGCAGTACTTC. Translated: CASSSTTGYEQYF.

The chain links TRBV27 to TRBJ2-3; 7 positions agree with TRBD1. CDR1 and CDR2 from the germline V gene are MNHEY and SMNVEV (reference sequence). CDR3 size: 17 residues. The junction had 14 bases not matched to a gene; V was cut back by 6 bases and J by 2 bases. The CDR3 here is CASSRLRTGQITDTQYF. The CDR3, as DNA: TGTGCCAGCAGCCGCCTTCGGACAGGCCAAATCACAGATACGCAGTATTTT.

The chain is built from TRBV7-9 and TRBJ1-1; a possible D gene is TRBD1 (6 bases). The CDR3 covers 16 residues. Germline CDR1 reads SEHNR; CDR2 reads FQNEAQ (reference sequence). The ends were cut back, 1 base at V and 2 bases at J, with 14 bases in the middle. CDR3 sequence (DNA): TGTGCCAGCAGCTTAGGTGGAGGGGGGAGTAACACTGAAGCTTTCTTT. Protein: CASSLGGGGSNTEAFF.

This clonotype was seen a single time. CDR3 DNA: TGTGCCAGCAGCTTAGTGGGACAGGGGGTCAATGAGCAGTTCTTC. Translation: CASSLVGQGVNEQFF. This chain connects TRBV11-2 to TRBJ2-1; 11 bases are shared with TRBD1. The CDR3 is made up of 15 amino acids. CDR1 and CDR2 (germline): SGHAT, FQNNGV. V lost 1 base, J lost 6 bases, and 2 bases stayed unmatched.

In regard to this clonotype: Compared with germline, one end of the junction differs, possibly owing to a read error. V gene TRBV29-1 combines with J gene TRBJ2-2, with D uncertain. CDR3 length equals 16 residues. CDR1 is SQVTM and CDR2 is ANQGSEA in the germline V gene. CDR3 nucleotides: TGCGGCGTTCTAACAATACGGAACCGTAACACCGGGGAGCTGTTTTTT. Translation: CGVLTIRNRNTGELFF.

The rearrangement uses TRBV4-1 and TRBJ1-1, with D uncertain. The length of the CDR3 is 13 residues. The germline CDR1 and CDR2 sequences are MGHRA and YSYEKL. The ends were cut back, 0 bases at V and 7 bases at J, with 9 bases in the middle. The DNA for the CDR3 is TGCGCCAGCAGCCAAGATGAGTTAGTTGAAGCTTTCTTT. It is translated as CASSQDELVEAFF.